Presented here are 26 T cell receptor beta chains from one specimen sequenced in a study of CD8+ T cells in alopecia areata. The authors extracted RNA and reverse transcribed it into cDNA as the sequencing template. Sequencing used immunoSEQ multiplex PCR; TCRdb keeps in-frame clones, though not all of them. The table has 90,000 to 120,000 clones, approximately 59% seen once. The sample consisted of CD8+ T cells sorted from blood. These receptors originate from a human donor in good health.

J is TRBJ2-7 and V is TRBV11-2; TRBD1 is a possible D gene (6 bases). The length of the CDR3 is 14 residues. The V and J ends lost 3 bases and 1 base respectively, with 10 bases between them. Germline lookup yields CDR1 SGHAT and CDR2 FQNNGV. The CDR3 DNA reads as TGTGCCAGCAGCTTCTCCGGGACATCCTACGAGCAGTACTTC. Residues: CASSFSGTSYEQYF.

This clone turned up a few times. The gene calls are TRBV25-1 and TRBJ2-7, with 7 bases matching TRBD1. The CDR3 extends over 15 amino acids. Germline V gene sequence: CDR1 MGHDK, CDR2 SYGVNS. J was trimmed by 2 bases and V by 1 base; bases with no gene match: 5. CDR3 DNA: TGTGCCAGCAGTGAATGGTCTGGACAGGCCTACGAGCAGTACTTC. Protein sequence: CASSEWSGQAYEQYF.

This clone came up a few times. J is TRBJ1-1 and V is TRBV5-1; perhaps TRBD1 as D (5 bases). The CDR3 covers 14 residues. Germline CDR1 SGHRS, CDR2 YFSETQ. V lost 0 bases, J lost 8 bases, and 14 bases lay in between. The CDR3 is CASSLEAGKGEAFF. The CDR3, as DNA: TGCGCCAGCAGCTTGGAGGCAGGGAAGGGCGAAGCTTTCTTT.

In this sample, this clone turned up once. The chain links TRBV5-6 to TRBJ1-2, with TRBD1 matching 7 bases. Germline loops: CDR1 SGHDT, CDR2 YYEEEE. J was trimmed by 5 bases and V by 4 bases; bases with no gene match: 11. This CDR3 comprises 15 residues. The CDR3 nucleotides are TGTGCCAGCAGCCCTACGACAGGGTTCGGGTATGGCTACACCTTC. As protein: CASSPTTGFGYGYTF.

The chain links TRBV5-6 to TRBJ1-2; D uncertain. CDR3 length: 13 amino acids. Per germline, CDR1 SGHDT and CDR2 YYEEEE. Trimming pared 0 bases from V and 2 bases from J, leaving 5 bases between. CDR3 sequence reads: CASSLGQNYGYTF. In DNA, the CDR3 is TGTGCCAGCAGCTTGGGCCAGAACTATGGCTACACCTTC.

This chain links TRBV29-1 with TRBJ2-5; perhaps TRBD1 as D (6 bases). With 0 bases removed from V and 5 bases from J, the gap between germline ends came to 10 bases. The CDR3 consists of 13 residues. The germline CDR1 and CDR2 sequences are SQVTM and ANQGSEA. The CDR3 reads CSVEDEQGETQYF. CDR3 nucleotides: TGCAGCGTTGAAGACGAACAGGGTGAGACCCAGTACTTC.

The chain couples TRBV30 to TRBJ1-2; D ambiguous. Looked up from germline, CDR1 is GTSNPN and CDR2 is SVGIG (reference sequence). The germline V and J ends were trimmed by 0 bases and 5 bases, with 10 bases remaining between them. The CDR3 is 13 amino acids. The DNA for the CDR3 is TGTGCCTGGAGTGTCGGGTCCTGGTATGGCTACACCTTC. Translated: CAWSVGSWYGYTF.

The chain combines TRBV19 with TRBJ2-1, with 9 bases that match TRBD2. The germline CDR1 and CDR2 sequences are LNHDA and SQIVND (reference sequence). This CDR3 has 14 amino acids. V gave up 8 bases and J gave up 6 bases; unmatched junction bases: 8. Here the CDR3 reads CASGYAGGTNEQFF. The CDR3 nucleotides are TGTGCCAGTGGGTATGCGGGGGGGACCAATGAGCAGTTCTTC.

Concerning this clone: Within the sample, other DNA sequences also encode this same CDR3. The CDR3 spells CASSLGQSNSPLHF. DNA of the CDR3: TGTGCCAGCAGCTTAGGACAGAGCAATTCACCCCTCCACTTT. The J gene is TRBJ1-6, the V gene TRBV7-9, with a possible D match to TRBD1 (5 bases). The CDR3 covers 14 residues. Germline V gives CDR1 SEHNR, CDR2 FQNEAQ (reference sequence). V was pared by 1 base and J by 7 bases, with 8 bases between.

The rearrangement links TRBV7-6 to TRBJ2-1; D gene ambiguous. This CDR3 has 13 residues. CDR1 and CDR2 (germline): SGHVS, FNYEAQ. Trimming shortened V by 1 base and J by 8 bases, and 9 bases separated the two germline ends. In DNA, the CDR3 is TGTGCCAGCAGCTTAGTAGTAAACGATGAGCAGTTCTTC. Its translation is CASSLVVNDEQFF.

In its sample, this clone was seen a few times. V is TRBV29-1 and J is TRBJ1-3; D gene ambiguous. Looked up from germline, CDR1 is SQVTM and CDR2 is ANQGSEA. The CDR3 spans 13 residues. The germline V and J ends were trimmed by 3 bases and 2 bases, with 8 bases remaining between them. The CDR3 nucleotides are TGCAGCGTTGATACGGGGACTGGAAACACCATATATTTT. Encoded protein: CSVDTGTGNTIYF.

The CDR3 loop is CASSEILAGVYEQYF. In DNA, the CDR3 is TGTGCCAGCAGTGAGATCCTAGCGGGGGTCTACGAGCAGTACTTC. J is TRBJ2-7 and V is TRBV2; 10 bases map to TRBD2. From germline, CDR1 is SNHLY and CDR2 FYNNEI. The CDR3 spans 15 residues. Trimming removed 3 bases from V and 3 bases from J; junction bases left unmatched: 5.

The chain couples TRBV4-1 to TRBJ2-3; 11 bases are a match to TRBD2. CDR1 MGHRA and CDR2 YSYEKL come from the germline V gene. This CDR3 has 14 residues. J lost 5 bases, V lost 3 bases, and 1 base had no gene match. CDR3 region: CASSQLAGGDTQYF. The CDR3 nucleotides are TGCGCCAGCAGCCAGCTAGCGGGGGGAGATACGCAGTATTTT.

The V and J genes are TRBV5-1 and TRBJ2-3, with 7 positions matching TRBD2. The germline CDR1 and CDR2 sequences are SGHRS and YFSETQ. V trimming: 0 bases; J trimming: 1 base; junction bases outside the gene matches: 8. This CDR3 has 17 amino acids. DNA for the CDR3: TGCGCCAGCAGCTTGGCCGGGACGGGGGGTCGCACAGATACGCAGTATTTT. Its translation is CASSLAGTGGRTDTQYF.

This chain links TRBV19 with TRBJ2-2; 7 positions match TRBD1. V trimming: 5 bases; J trimming: 5 bases; junction bases outside the gene matches: 11. In germline, CDR1 is LNHDA, CDR2 SQIVND (reference sequence). CDR3 length equals 16 residues. The CDR3 reads CASSFVAGGRTGELFF. The DNA for the CDR3 is TGTGCCAGTAGTTTCGTGGCAGGGGGTCGGACCGGGGAGCTGTTTTTT.

The V and J genes are TRBV13 and TRBJ1-2; TRBD1 aligns across 7 bases. V gave up 3 bases and J gave up 4 bases; unmatched junction bases: 11. The CDR3 length is 16 residues. Per germline, CDR1 PRHDT and CDR2 FYEKMQ (reference sequence). The chain's CDR3 is CASSFSIARGPYGYTF. The CDR3 DNA reads TGTGCCAGCAGCTTCTCAATAGCTAGGGGGCCCTATGGCTACACCTTC. The variable domain in full, completed from reference TRBV13 and TRBJ1-2, reads AAGVIQSPRHLIKEKRETATLKCYPIPRHDTVYWYQQGPGQDPQFLISFYEKMQSDKGSIPDRFSAQQFSDYHSELNMSSLELGDSALYFCASSFSIARGPYGYTFGSGTRLTVV.

V is TRBV30 and J is TRBJ2-3; no clear D. V was shortened by 3 bases and J by 0 bases, with 10 bases between the two germline ends. The germline gives CDR1 GTSNPN, CDR2 SVGIG (reference sequence). The CDR3 is 14 amino acids. CDR3 residues: CAWSGSFSTDTQYF. The CDR3 nucleotides read TGTGCCTGGAGCGGCTCCTTTAGCACAGATACGCAGTATTTT. Full variable domain (remainder filled in from reference TRBV30 and TRBJ2-3): SQTIHQWPATLVQPVGSPLSLECTVEGTSNPNLYWYRQAAGRGLQLLFYSVGIGQISSEVPQNLSASRPQDRQFILSSKKLLLSDSGFYLCAWSGSFSTDTQYFGPGTRLTVL.

V is TRBV19 and J is TRBJ1-1; TRBD1 is a possible D gene (6 bases). Germline CDR1 and CDR2: LNHDA and SQIVND (reference sequence). The CDR3 has 13 amino acids. V lost 10 bases, J lost 1 base, and 13 bases lay in between. CDR3 amino acids: CATATGGNTEAFF. The CDR3 bases are TGTGCCACGGCGACAGGAGGGAACACTGAAGCTTTCTTT.

This clone was counted once. The chain recombines TRBV15 with TRBJ1-4, with D possibly matching TRBD1 (5 bases). CDR1 is LNHNV, CDR2 YYDKDF, per germline (reference sequence). The V gene lost 3 bases and the J gene lost 7 bases, with 15 bases spanning the gap. This CDR3 region has 15 residues. The CDR3 sequence is CATSSGAGKGEKLFF. As DNA, the CDR3 is TGTGCCACCAGCAGCGGTGCAGGGAAGGGTGAAAAACTGTTTTTT.

The chain has TRBV4-1 and TRBJ1-5; 8 positions match TRBD1. V dropped 4 bases and J dropped 6; count of bases not matched to a gene: 5. The CDR3 is 14 residues long. CDR1 MGHRA and CDR2 YSYEKL come from the germline V gene. The CDR3, as DNA: TGCGCCAGCAGCCGAGGACAGGGAGGTCAGCCCCAGCATTTT. Translating it yields CASSRGQGGQPQHF.

This sequence joins TRBV25-1 and TRBJ1-1, with 8 bases aligning to TRBD1. The CDR3 covers 13 residues. V was pared by 10 bases and J by 5 bases, with 9 bases of the junction left unmatched. Germline V gene lookup returns CDR1 MGHDK and CDR2 SYGVNS. The CDR3 coding sequence is TGTGCCACCAAGGACAGGGCGGGGACTGAAGCTTTCTTT. Translated, it gives CATKDRAGTEAFF.

CDR3 in amino acids: CASSQDGRIRETQYF. CDR3 bases: TGTGCCAGCAGCCAGGACGGCAGGATCAGAGAGACCCAGTACTTC. The chain carries TRBV4-2 and TRBJ2-5; D is unresolved. The CDR3 totals 15 residues. The ends were cut back, 3 bases at V and 4 bases at J, with 15 bases in the middle. Germline assignment: CDR1 LGHNA and CDR2 YNFKEQ.

This chain joins TRBV15 and TRBJ2-5, with 14 positions matching TRBD2. The CDR3 has 17 amino acids. Looked up from germline, CDR1 is LNHNV and CDR2 is YYDKDF (reference sequence). Trimming took 5 bases from V and 1 from J; bases not matched to a gene: 6. This CDR3 reads CATSLTGLAGGQETQYF. The CDR3 region has the DNA TGTGCCACCAGCCTTACCGGACTAGCGGGGGGCCAAGAGACCCAGTACTTC.

This clone was detected only once. The V call is TRBV4-3, the J call TRBJ2-3; no clear D gene. CDR3 size: 12 residues. V was pared by 1 base and J by 5 bases, with 4 bases between. In germline, CDR1 is LGHNA, CDR2 YSLEER. CDR3 region: CASSQGEDTQYF. The CDR3, as DNA: TGCGCCAGCAGCCAAGGTGAAGATACGCAGTATTTT.

The rearrangement links TRBV29-1 to TRBJ1-2; D gene uncertain. Between the trimmed V and J ends, which lost 6 bases and 0 bases, there was a span of 8 bases. Germline loops: CDR1 SQVTM, CDR2 ANQGSEA. The CDR3 consists of 12 residues. The CDR3 sequence: CSVPTSNYGYTF. The CDR3 DNA follows: TGCAGCGTACCGACATCTAACTATGGCTACACCTTC.

This clone has only a few counts. V usage is TRBV5-1 and J usage is TRBJ1-2, with a weak D call TRBD1 (6 bases). CDR1 and CDR2 from the germline V gene are SGHRS and YFSETQ. Trimming shortened V by 4 bases and J by 4 bases, and 11 bases separated the two germline ends. This CDR3 contains 13 residues. The CDR3, as DNA: TGCGCCAGCAGCCAAGACAGGTCCTATGGCTACACCTTC. Translation: CASSQDRSYGYTF.